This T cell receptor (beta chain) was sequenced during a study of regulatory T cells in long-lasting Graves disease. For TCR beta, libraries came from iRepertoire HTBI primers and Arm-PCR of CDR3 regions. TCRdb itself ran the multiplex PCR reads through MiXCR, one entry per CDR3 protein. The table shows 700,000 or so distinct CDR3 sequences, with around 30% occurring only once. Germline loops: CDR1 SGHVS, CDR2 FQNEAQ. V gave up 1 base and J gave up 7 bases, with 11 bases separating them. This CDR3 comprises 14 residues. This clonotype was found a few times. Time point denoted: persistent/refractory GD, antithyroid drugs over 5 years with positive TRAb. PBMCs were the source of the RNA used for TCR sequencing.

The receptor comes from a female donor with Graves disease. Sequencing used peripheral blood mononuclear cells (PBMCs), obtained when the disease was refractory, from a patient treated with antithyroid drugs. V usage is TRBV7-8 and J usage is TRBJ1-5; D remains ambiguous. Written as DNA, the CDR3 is TGTGCCAGCAGCTTAGATGTCGCGGTACAGCCCCAGCATTTT. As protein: CASSLDVAVQPQHF. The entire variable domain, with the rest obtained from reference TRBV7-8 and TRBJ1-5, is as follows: GAGVSQSPRYKVAKRGQDVALRCDPISGHVSLFWYQQALGQGPEFLTYFQNEAQLDKSGLPSDRFFAERPEGSVSTLKIQRTQQEDSAVYLCASSLDVAVQPQHFGDGTRLSIL.